The present entry profiles one T cell receptor beta chain with its context. Its target is unknown. The CDR3 end falls 3 residues outside the read, so it is completed with the germline J gene. This entry is derived from a study of Tregs in tolerant kidney transplant recipients. Overall study context: Mixed chimerism was transient after nonmyeloablative marrow transplants from related graft donors.

The CDR3 spans 16 residues. Germline assignment: CDR1 MNHNS and CDR2 SASEGT. The V and J ends lost 0 bases and 7 bases respectively, with 18 bases between them. Sequenced by immunoSEQ multiplex PCR; TCRdb stores in-frame clones only, minus some. Recorded here are 25,000 to 35,000 clones; the top ten clones represent under 9%. Study findings and constraints: The small number of patients limits these findings pending further validation. Biological reproducibility was not directly addressed in this study.

The V gene is TRBV6-1, the J gene TRBJ1-1; a possible D gene is TRBD1 (5 bases). The sequenced sample was CD8+ T cells from blood, obtained before the transplant. The clonotype was recovered from a human donor who received a combined kidney and bone marrow transplant. CDR3 loop: CASSEARGRGNSEAFF. The CDR3 bases that were read are TGTGCCAGCAGTGAAGCGCGAGGAAGGGGCAATAGTGAA.